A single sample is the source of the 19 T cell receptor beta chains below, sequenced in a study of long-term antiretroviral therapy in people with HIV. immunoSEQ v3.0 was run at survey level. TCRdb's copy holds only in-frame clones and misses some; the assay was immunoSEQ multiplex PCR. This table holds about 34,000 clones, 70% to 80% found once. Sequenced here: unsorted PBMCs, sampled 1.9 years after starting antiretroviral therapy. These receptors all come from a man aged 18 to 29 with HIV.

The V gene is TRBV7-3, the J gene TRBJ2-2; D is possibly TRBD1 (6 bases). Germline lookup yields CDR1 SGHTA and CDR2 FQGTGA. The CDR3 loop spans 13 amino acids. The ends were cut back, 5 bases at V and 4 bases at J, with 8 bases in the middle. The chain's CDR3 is CASSMDSTGELFF. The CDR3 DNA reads TGTGCCAGCAGCATGGACAGCACCGGGGAGCTGTTTTTT. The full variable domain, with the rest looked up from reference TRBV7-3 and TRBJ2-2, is GAGVSQTPSNKVTEKGKYVELRCDPISGHTALYWYRQSLGQGPEFLIYFQGTGAADDSGLPNDRFFAVRPEGSVSTLKIQRTERGDSAVYLCASSMDSTGELFFGEGSRLTVL.

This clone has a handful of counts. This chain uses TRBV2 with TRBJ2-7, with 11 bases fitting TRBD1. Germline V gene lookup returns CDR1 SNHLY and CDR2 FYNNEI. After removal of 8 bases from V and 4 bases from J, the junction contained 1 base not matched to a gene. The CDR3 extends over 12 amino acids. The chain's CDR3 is CASRDRGYEQYF. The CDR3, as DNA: TGTGCCAGCCGGGACAGGGGGTACGAGCAGTACTTC.

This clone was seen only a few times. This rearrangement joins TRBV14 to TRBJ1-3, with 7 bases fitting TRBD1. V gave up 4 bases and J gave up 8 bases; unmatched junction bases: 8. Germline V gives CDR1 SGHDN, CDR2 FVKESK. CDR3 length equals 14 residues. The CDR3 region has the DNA TGTGCCAGCAGCCCTTCAACAGGGGCGGACACCATATATTTT. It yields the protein CASSPSTGADTIYF.

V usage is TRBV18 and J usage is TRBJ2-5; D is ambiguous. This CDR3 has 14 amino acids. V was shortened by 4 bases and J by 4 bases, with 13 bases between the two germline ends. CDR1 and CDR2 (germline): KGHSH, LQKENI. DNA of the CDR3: TGTGCCAGCTCACGATTTGGGGAAAGAGAGACCCAGTACTTC. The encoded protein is CASSRFGERETQYF. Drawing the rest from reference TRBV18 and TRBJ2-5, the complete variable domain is NAGVMQNPRHLVRRRGQEARLRCSPMKGHSHVYWYRQLPEEGLKFMVYLQKENIIDESGMPKERFSAEFPKEGPSILRIQQVVRGDSAAYFCASSRFGERETQYFGPGTRLLVL.

The DNA of the CDR3 is TGCGCCAGCCGAATTTCCGGGACAGATGGCTACACCTTC. Translating it yields CASRISGTDGYTF. The chain uses TRBV5-1 and TRBJ1-2; 7 bases map to TRBD1. CDR3 length: 13 residues. Germline values: CDR1 SGHRS, CDR2 YFSETQ. Unmatched junction bases numbered 9, after V lost 7 bases and J lost 6 bases.

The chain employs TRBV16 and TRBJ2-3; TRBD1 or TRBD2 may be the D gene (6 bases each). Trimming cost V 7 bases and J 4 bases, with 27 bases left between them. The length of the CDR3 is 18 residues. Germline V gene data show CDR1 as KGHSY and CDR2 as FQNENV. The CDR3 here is CASIGGGPTRGIADTQYF. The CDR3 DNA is TGTGCCAGCATTGGAGGGGGGCCAACACGAGGGATCGCAGATACGCAGTATTTT.

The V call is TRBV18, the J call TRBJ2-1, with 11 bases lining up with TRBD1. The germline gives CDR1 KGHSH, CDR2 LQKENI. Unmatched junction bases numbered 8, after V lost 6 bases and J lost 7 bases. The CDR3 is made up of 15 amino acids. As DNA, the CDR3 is TGTGCCAGCTCGCCGGGACAGGGGGATCGGAATGAGCAGTTCTTC. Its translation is CASSPGQGDRNEQFF.

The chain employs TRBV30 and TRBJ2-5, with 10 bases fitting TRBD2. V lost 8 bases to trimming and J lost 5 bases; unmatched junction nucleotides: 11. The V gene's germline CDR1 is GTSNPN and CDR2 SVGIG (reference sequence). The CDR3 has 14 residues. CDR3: CALLVAGGVETQYF. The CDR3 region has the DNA TGTGCCCTACTAGTAGCGGGGGGCGTGGAGACCCAGTACTTC. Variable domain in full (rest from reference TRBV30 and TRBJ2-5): SQTIHQWPATLVQPVGSPLSLECTVEGTSNPNLYWYRQAAGRGLQLLFYSVGIGQISSEVPQNLSASRPQDRQFILSSKKLLLSDSGFYLCALLVAGGVETQYFGPGTRLLVL.

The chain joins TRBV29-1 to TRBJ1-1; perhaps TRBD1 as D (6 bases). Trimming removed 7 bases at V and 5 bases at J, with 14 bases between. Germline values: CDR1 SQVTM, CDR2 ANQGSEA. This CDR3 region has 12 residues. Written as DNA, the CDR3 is TGCAGCGCGTTTTGGGGGCGGACTGAAGCTTTCTTT. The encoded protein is CSAFWGRTEAFF.

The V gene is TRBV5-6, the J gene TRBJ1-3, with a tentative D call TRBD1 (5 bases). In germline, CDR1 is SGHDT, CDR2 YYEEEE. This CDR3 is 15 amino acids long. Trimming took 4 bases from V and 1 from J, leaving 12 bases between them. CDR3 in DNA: TGTGCCAGCAGCCCCCCTGGGGGGTCTGGAAACACCATATATTTT. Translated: CASSPPGGSGNTIYF.

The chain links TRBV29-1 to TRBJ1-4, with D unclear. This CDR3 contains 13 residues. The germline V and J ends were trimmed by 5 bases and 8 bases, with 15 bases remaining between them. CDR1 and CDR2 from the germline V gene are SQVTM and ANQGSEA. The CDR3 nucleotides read TGCAGCGTTTTGGACGCCTCCAAAGAAAAACTGTTTTTT. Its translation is CSVLDASKEKLFF.

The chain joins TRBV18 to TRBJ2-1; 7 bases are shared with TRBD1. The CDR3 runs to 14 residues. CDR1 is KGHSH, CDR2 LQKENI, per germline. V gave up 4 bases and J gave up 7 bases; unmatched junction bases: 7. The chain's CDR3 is CASSLSGTDNEQFF. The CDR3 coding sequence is TGTGCCAGCTCACTGTCCGGGACAGATAATGAGCAGTTCTTC.

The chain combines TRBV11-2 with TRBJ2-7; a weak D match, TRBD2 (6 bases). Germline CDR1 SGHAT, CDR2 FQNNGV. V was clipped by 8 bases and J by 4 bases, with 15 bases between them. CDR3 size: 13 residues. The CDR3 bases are TGTGCCAGCTCCGGTGTAGGAGGGTACGAGCAGTACTTC. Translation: CASSGVGGYEQYF.

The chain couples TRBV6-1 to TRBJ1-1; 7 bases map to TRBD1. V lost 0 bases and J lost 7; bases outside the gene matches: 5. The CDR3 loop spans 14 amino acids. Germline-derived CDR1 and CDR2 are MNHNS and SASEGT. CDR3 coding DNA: TGTGCCAGCAGTGAAGCGCTTCGACAGGGTGAAGCTTTCTTT. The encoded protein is CASSEALRQGEAFF.

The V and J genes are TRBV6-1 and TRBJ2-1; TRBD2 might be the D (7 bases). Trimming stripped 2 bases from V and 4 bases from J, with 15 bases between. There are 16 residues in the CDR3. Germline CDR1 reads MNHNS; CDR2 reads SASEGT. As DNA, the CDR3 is TGTGCCAGCAGTGAATATGGGGGAGGGGGATACAATGAGCAGTTCTTC. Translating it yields CASSEYGGGGYNEQFF.

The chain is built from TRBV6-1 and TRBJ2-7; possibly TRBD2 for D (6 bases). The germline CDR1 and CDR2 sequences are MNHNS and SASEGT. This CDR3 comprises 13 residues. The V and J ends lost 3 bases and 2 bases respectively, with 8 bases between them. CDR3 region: CASSEGLAYEQYV. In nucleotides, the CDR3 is TGTGCCAGCAGTGAGGGACTTGCCTACGAGCAGTACGTC.

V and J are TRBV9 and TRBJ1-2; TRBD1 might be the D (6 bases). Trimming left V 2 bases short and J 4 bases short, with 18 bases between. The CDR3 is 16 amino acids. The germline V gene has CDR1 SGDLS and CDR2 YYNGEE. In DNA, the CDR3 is TGTGCCAGCAGCGTGAACAGGGCCAGTACCTCCTATGGCTACACCTTC. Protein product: CASSVNRASTSYGYTF. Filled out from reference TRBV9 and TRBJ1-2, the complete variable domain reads DSGVTQTPKHLITATGQRVTLRCSPRSGDLSVYWYQQSLDQGLQFLIQYYNGEERAKGNILERFSAQQFPDLHSELNLSSLELGDSALYFCASSVNRASTSYGYTFGSGTRLTVV.

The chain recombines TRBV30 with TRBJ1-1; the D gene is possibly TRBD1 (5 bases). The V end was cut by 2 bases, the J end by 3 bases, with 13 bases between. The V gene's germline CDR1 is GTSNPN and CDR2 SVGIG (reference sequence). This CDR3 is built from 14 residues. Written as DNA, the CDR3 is TGTGCCTGGAGTAGAGGGGCCCAAGACACTGAAGCTTTCTTT. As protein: CAWSRGAQDTEAFF.

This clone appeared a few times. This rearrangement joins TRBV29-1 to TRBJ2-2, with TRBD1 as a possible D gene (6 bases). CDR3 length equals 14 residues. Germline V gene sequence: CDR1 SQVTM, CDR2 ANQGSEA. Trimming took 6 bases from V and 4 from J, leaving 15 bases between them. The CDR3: CSVGHPGSTGELFF. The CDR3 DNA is TGCAGCGTGGGACACCCAGGCTCCACCGGGGAGCTGTTTTTT.